The 17 T cell receptor beta chains below were found in one sample sequenced in a study of blood T cell repertoires in COVID-19. Profiled with immunoSEQ multiplex PCR; TCRdb holds only in-frame clones, not every one. The sample shows some 83,000 clones, roughly 88% of them seen only once. The source material was peripheral blood. The receptors stem from a man between 50 and 59 years old with active COVID-19.

The chain combines TRBV6-2 or TRBV6-3 with TRBJ2-3; TRBD2 agrees at 8 bases. CDR1 and CDR2 (germline): MNHEY, SVGEGT. The CDR3 has 16 amino acids. The ends lost 0 bases at V and 5 bases at J; junction bases unmatched: 7. The CDR3 region has the DNA TGTGCCAGCAGTTACTCTCCGGGGGGGGCGAAAGATACGCAGTATTTT. Translating it yields CASSYSPGGAKDTQYF.

Only one count was recorded for this clone. The chain couples TRBV7-3 to TRBJ2-6; D possibly corresponds to TRBD2 (6 bases). This CDR3 has 17 amino acids. Germline V gene lookup returns CDR1 SGHTA and CDR2 FQGTGA. V was shortened by 5 bases and J by 0 bases, with 14 bases between the two germline ends. CDR3 amino acids: CASSRGGRRSGANVLTF. DNA for the CDR3: TGTGCCAGCAGCCGGGGAGGACGGCGCTCTGGGGCCAACGTCCTGACTTTC.

The J gene is TRBJ2-4, the V gene TRBV28, with D possibly TRBD2 on 5 matching bases. The CDR3 extends over 15 amino acids. Per the germline V gene, CDR1 is MDHEN and CDR2 is SYDVKM. Trimming took off 2 bases at V and 1 base at J, with 9 bases between the two ends. This CDR3 reads CASSLGGDAKNIQYF. DNA for the CDR3: TGTGCCAGCAGTTTAGGAGGAGATGCCAAAAACATTCAGTACTTC.

The J gene is TRBJ1-4, the V gene TRBV9; TRBD1 is a possible D gene (6 bases). Trimming took off 3 bases at V and 7 bases at J, with 16 bases between the two ends. The CDR3 is made up of 15 amino acids. Germline CDR1 is SGDLS and CDR2 is YYNGEE. The CDR3 region is CASSAGPGGGEKLFF. CDR3 DNA: TGTGCCAGCAGCGCCGGGCCGGGAGGGGGTGAAAAACTGTTTTTT.

The rearrangement links TRBV4-3 to TRBJ1-2, with 7 positions matching TRBD1. V trimming: 0 bases; J trimming: 2 bases; junction bases outside the gene matches: 6. Germline lookup yields CDR1 LGHNA and CDR2 YSLEER. This CDR3 has 16 amino acids. Here the CDR3 DNA reads TGCGCCAGCAGCCAAGACCCCCGGACAGGCAACTATGGCTACACCTTC. Residues: CASSQDPRTGNYGYTF.

The table lists this clone with a count of one. The chain is built from TRBV5-1 and TRBJ1-2; the D is unclear. Between the trimmed V and J ends, which lost 0 bases and 4 bases, there was a span of 7 bases. The CDR3 is made up of 13 amino acids. In germline, CDR1 is SGHRS, CDR2 YFSETQ. CDR3 nucleotides: TGCGCCAGCAGCTTGGCCTTTAGCTATGGCTACACCTTC. The encoded protein is CASSLAFSYGYTF.

This clone was counted a few times. The V call is TRBV29-1, the J call TRBJ2-7; possibly TRBD2 for D (6 bases). V lost 7 bases to trimming and J lost 6 bases, with 13 bases between them. CDR1 is SQVTM, CDR2 ANQGSEA, per germline. There are 11 residues in the CDR3. CDR3 nucleotides: TGCAGCGCCGGGGGATCAGGCGAGCAGTACTTC. This sequence encodes CSAGGSGEQYF.

The chain joins TRBV3-1 (or the pseudogene TRBV3-2) to TRBJ1-1; D is perhaps TRBD1 (5 bases). The germline gives CDR1 LGHDT, CDR2 YNNKEL (reference sequence). V was clipped by 0 bases and J by 2 bases, with 13 bases between them. This CDR3 spans 16 amino acids. This chain's CDR3 is CASSQDWGLINTEAFF. The CDR3 nucleotides read TGTGCCAGCAGCCAAGATTGGGGCCTTATAAACACTGAAGCTTTCTTT.

This clone was observed a handful of times. The gene calls are TRBV5-5 and TRBJ1-6, with 7 positions matching TRBD1. The ends lost 2 bases at V and 8 bases at J; junction bases unmatched: 22. The CDR3 contains 20 residues. CDR1 and CDR2 (germline): SGHKS, YYEKEE (reference sequence). CDR3 sequence (DNA): TGTGCCAGCAGCTTTGGTATAACAGGGGTCGTCTCCTCGTCGGATTCACCCCTCCACTTT. Amino acid sequence: CASSFGITGVVSSSDSPLHF.

The rearrangement uses TRBV27 and TRBJ2-1; TRBD1 aligns across 7 bases. Germline V CDR1 and CDR2: MNHEY, SMNVEV (reference sequence). The CDR3 has 16 residues. The V and J ends lost 2 bases and 4 bases, in that order; junction bases with no gene match: 8. CDR3 sequence reads: CASSLDPGQTYNEQFF. The CDR3, as DNA: TGTGCCAGCAGTTTAGACCCGGGACAGACATACAATGAGCAGTTCTTC.

The V and J genes are TRBV5-1 and TRBJ2-2; TRBD1 matches at 7 bases. This CDR3 is built from 16 residues. Germline V lookup: CDR1 SGHRS, CDR2 YFSETQ. The trim removed 0 bases at V and 2 bases at J, leaving 4 bases unmatched. CDR3 nucleotide sequence: TGCGCCAGCAGCTTGGAAGGGACAGTAAACACCGGGGAGCTGTTTTTT. Protein product: CASSLEGTVNTGELFF.

The chain uses TRBV19 and TRBJ2-5; tentatively, D is TRBD1 (5 bases). Germline CDR1 is LNHDA and CDR2 is SQIVND (reference sequence). Trimming took off 8 bases at V and 4 bases at J, with 20 bases between the two ends. The CDR3 has 15 residues. This CDR3 is CASGGQGKTRETQYF. As DNA, the CDR3 is TGTGCCAGTGGTGGGCAGGGAAAGACAAGAGAGACCCAGTACTTC.

The V and J genes are TRBV28 and TRBJ1-4, with unresolved D. The CDR3 covers 13 residues. With 10 bases removed from V and 0 bases from J, the gap between germline ends came to 9 bases. CDR1 MDHEN and CDR2 SYDVKM come from the germline V gene. This CDR3 is CATSGATNEKLFF. The CDR3, as DNA: TGTGCCACCTCGGGTGCAACTAATGAAAAACTGTTTTTT.

The gene calls are TRBV24-1 and TRBJ2-3; TRBD1 matches at 8 bases. The CDR3 extends over 16 amino acids. Losses at the gene ends were 0 bases for V and 2 bases for J; bases not matched to a gene: 3. Germline V gene lookup returns CDR1 KGHDR and CDR2 SFDVKD. The chain's CDR3 is CATSDLGQGITDTQYF. In DNA form, the CDR3 reads TGTGCCACCAGTGATTTGGGACAGGGAATCACAGATACGCAGTATTTT.

The J gene is TRBJ2-7, the V gene TRBV7-2; TRBD1 matches 10 bases. The CDR3 covers 14 residues. CDR1 is SGHTA, CDR2 FQGNSA, per germline. With 2 bases clipped from V and 5 bases from J, the junction kept 3 bases outside the gene matches. Here the CDR3 reads CASSLRQGADEQYF. The CDR3 DNA follows: TGTGCCAGCAGCTTACGACAGGGGGCGGACGAGCAGTACTTC. The entire variable domain, with the rest obtained from reference TRBV7-2 and TRBJ2-7, is as follows: GAGVSQSPSNKVTEKGKDVELRCDPISGHTALYWYRQSLGQGLEFLIYFQGNSAPDKSGLPSDRFSAERTGGSVSTLTIQRTQQEDSAVYLCASSLRQGADEQYFGPGTRLTVT.

The CDR3 sequence: CATSTHTGQTYEQYF. CDR3 coding DNA: TGTGCCACCAGCACTCATACTGGACAGACCTACGAGCAGTACTTC. The chain couples TRBV15 to TRBJ2-7, with a possible D match to TRBD1 (6 bases). Germline CDR1 and CDR2: LNHNV and YYDKDF (reference sequence). Trimming removed 4 bases at V and 2 bases at J, with 15 bases between. The CDR3 runs to 15 residues.

This clone was observed a single time. The same CDR3 can be traced to other DNA sequences in this sample. This chain joins TRBV7-2 and TRBJ2-2; 13 bases are a match to TRBD2. The V and J ends lost 5 bases and 6 bases, in that order; junction bases with no gene match: 3. This CDR3 is built from 15 residues. Germline CDR1 is SGHTA and CDR2 is FQGNSA. This CDR3 is CASSLGLAGAGELFF. The CDR3 DNA reads TGTGCCAGCAGCCTCGGACTAGCGGGAGCCGGGGAGCTGTTTTTT. Drawing the rest from reference TRBV7-2 and TRBJ2-2, the complete variable domain is GAGVSQSPSNKVTEKGKDVELRCDPISGHTALYWYRQSLGQGLEFLIYFQGNSAPDKSGLPSDRFSAERTGGSVSTLTIQRTQQEDSAVYLCASSLGLAGAGELFFGEGSRLTVL.